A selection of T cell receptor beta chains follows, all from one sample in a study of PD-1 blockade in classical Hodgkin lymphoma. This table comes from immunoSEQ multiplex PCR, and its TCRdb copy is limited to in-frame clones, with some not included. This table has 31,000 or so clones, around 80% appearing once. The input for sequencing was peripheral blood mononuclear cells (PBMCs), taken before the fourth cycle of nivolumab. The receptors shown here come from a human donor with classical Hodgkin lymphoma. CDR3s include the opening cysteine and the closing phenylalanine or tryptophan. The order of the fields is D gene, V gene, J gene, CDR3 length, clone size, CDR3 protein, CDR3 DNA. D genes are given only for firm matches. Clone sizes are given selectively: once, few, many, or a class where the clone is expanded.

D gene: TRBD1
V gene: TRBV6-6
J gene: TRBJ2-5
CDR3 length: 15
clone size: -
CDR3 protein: CASSTGQGRIKTQYF
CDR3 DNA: TGTGCCAGCAGTACGGGACAGGGAAGGATAAAGACCCAGTACTTC

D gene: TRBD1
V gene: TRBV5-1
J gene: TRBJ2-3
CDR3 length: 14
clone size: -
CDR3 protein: CASSLDRGTDTQYF
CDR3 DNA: TGCGCCAGCAGCTTGGACAGGGGAACAGATACGCAGTATTTT

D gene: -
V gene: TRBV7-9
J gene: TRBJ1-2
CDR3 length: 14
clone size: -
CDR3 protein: CASRKDGTNYGYTF
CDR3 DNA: TGTGCCAGCAGGAAGGACGGAACTAACTATGGCTACACCTTC

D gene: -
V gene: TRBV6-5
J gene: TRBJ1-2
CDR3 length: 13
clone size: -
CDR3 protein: CASRAGHTDGYTF
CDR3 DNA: TGTGCCAGCAGGGCGGGACATACGGATGGCTACACCTTC

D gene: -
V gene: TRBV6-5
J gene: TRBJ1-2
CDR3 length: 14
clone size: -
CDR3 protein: CASMWTLLHYGYTF
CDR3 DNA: TGTGCCAGCATGTGGACCCTACTCCACTATGGCTACACCTTC

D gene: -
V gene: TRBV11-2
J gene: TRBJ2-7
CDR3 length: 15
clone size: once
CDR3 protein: CASSLDPGSPYEQYF
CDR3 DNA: TGTGCCAGCAGCTTAGATCCTGGCAGCCCCTACGAGCAGTACTTC

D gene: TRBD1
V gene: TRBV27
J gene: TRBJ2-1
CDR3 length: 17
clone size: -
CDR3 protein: CASSSLPGQGLSGEQFF
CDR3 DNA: TGTGCCAGCAGTTCGTTACCGGGACAGGGACTCTCAGGGGAGCAGTTCTTC

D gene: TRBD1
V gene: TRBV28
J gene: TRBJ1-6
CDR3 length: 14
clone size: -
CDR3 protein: CASTTDRPMGTLHF
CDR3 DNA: TGTGCCAGCACCACGGACAGGCCTATGGGGACCCTCCACTTT

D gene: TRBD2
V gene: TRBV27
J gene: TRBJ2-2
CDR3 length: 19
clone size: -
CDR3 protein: CASSLEGLAGVLNTGELFF
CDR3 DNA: TGTGCCAGCAGTTTAGAGGGACTAGCGGGAGTTCTGAACACCGGGGAGCTGTTTTTT

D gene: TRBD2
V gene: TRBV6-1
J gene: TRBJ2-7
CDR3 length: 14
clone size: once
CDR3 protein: CASSEVGGTREQYF
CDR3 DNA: TGTGCCAGCAGTGAAGTGGGGGGGACCCGCGAGCAGTACTTC

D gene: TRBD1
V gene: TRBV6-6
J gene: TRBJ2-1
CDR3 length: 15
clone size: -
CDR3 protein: CASRARQGTYNEQFF
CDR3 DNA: TGTGCCAGCAGGGCCCGACAGGGAACCTACAATGAGCAGTTCTTC

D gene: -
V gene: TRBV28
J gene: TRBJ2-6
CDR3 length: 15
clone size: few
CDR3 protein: CASREGGTGANVLTF
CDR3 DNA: TGTGCCAGCAGAGAAGGGGGTACTGGGGCCAACGTCCTGACTTTC

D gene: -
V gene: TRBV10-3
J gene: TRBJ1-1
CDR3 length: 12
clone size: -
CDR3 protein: CAIRTLNTEAFF
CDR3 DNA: TGTGCCATCAGAACCTTGAACACTGAAGCTTTCTTT

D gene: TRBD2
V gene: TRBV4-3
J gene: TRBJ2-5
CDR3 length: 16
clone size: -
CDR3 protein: CASSQDLAGVGETQYF
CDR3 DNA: TGCGCCAGCAGCCAAGATCTGGCGGGAGTGGGGGAGACCCAGTACTTC